This T cell receptor beta chain was recovered during a study of CD8 T cells in Susac syndrome. This clonotype appeared a single time. The authors reverse transcribed roughly 0.5 to 1 ug RNA with random hexamers. MiXCR, applied by TCRdb to the immunoSEQ multiplex PCR reads, yields one record per CDR3 protein. The table lists some 180,000 distinct CDR3 sequences, around 96% of them singletons, with over 0.08% in the top ten. The TCR comes from a human donor in good health. Sequencing was carried out using CD4+ T cells from PBMCs.

CDR3 protein: CAWSLFDEQFF. The CDR3 nucleotides read TGTGCCTGGAGCCTCTTCGATGAGCAGTTCTTC. The gene calls are TRBV30 and TRBJ2-1; D is unresolved. Germline CDR1 GTSNPN, CDR2 SVGIG (reference sequence). CDR3 length: 11 residues. Trimming stripped 3 bases from V and 8 bases from J, with 8 bases between. The full variable domain, its missing parts supplied by reference TRBV30 and TRBJ2-1, is SQTIHQWPATLVQPVGSPLSLECTVEGTSNPNLYWYRQAAGRGLQLLFYSVGIGQISSEVPQNLSASRPQDRQFILSSKKLLLSDSGFYLCAWSLFDEQFFGPGTRLTVL.